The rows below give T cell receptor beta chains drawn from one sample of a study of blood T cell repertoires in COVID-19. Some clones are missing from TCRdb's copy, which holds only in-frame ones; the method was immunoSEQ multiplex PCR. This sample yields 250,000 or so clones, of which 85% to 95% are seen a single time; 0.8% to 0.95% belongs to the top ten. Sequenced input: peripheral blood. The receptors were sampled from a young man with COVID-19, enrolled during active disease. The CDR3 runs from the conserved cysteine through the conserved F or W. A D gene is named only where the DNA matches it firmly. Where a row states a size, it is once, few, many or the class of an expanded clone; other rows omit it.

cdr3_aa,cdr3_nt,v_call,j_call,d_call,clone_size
CASSSPSRDRARNERFF,TGTGCCAGTAGTTCCCCCTCCCGGGACAGGGCCCGCAATGAAAGGTTCTTC,TRBV19,TRBJ2-1,TRBD1,NA
CASSFTLAGLPGPNEQFF,TGCGCCAGCAGCTTCACCCTAGCGGGGCTCCCGGGACCGAATGAGCAGTTCTTC,TRBV5-1,TRBJ2-1,TRBD2,NA
CASSPRGGGTEAFF,TGTGCCAGCAGCCCACGAGGGGGGGGCACTGAAGCTTTCTTT,TRBV7-9,TRBJ1-1,NA,few
CASSSLPPGLAGGAQETQYF,TGCGCCAGCAGCTCCCTGCCCCCGGGACTAGCGGGGGGGGCGCAAGAGACCCAGTACTTC,TRBV5-1,TRBJ2-5,TRBD2,NA
CASSSGQGASNEKLFF,TGCGCCAGCAGCTCGGGACAGGGTGCGTCTAATGAAAAACTGTTTTTT,TRBV5-1,TRBJ1-4,TRBD1,NA
CASSLAWRVSYNEQFF,TGTGCCAGCAGCTTAGCTTGGCGGGTGTCCTACAATGAGCAGTTCTTC,TRBV7-6,TRBJ2-1,NA,NA
CATKRDRGAGELFF,TGTGCCACCAAAAGGGACAGGGGGGCCGGGGAGCTGTTTTTT,TRBV6-5,TRBJ2-2,TRBD1,NA
CASSIPGQGNTEAFF,TGTGCCAGTAGTATCCCGGGACAGGGCAACACTGAAGCTTTCTTT,TRBV19,TRBJ1-1,TRBD1,NA
CASSLDNVMAGTSQETQYF,TGTGCCAGCAGCTTAGATAATGTTATGGCAGGGACTTCCCAAGAGACCCAGTACTTC,TRBV11-2,TRBJ2-5,NA,NA
CATSESGGDPPDTQYF,TGTGCCACCAGTGAAAGCGGGGGGGATCCGCCAGATACGCAGTATTTT,TRBV24-1,TRBJ2-3,TRBD2,NA
CASCTFIQETQYF,TGTGCCAGCTGTACATTTATCCAAGAGACCCAGTACTTC,TRBV2,TRBJ2-5,NA,NA
CASSLRRTASTGELFF,TGTGCCAGCAGCCTACGCCGGACAGCCAGCACCGGGGAGCTGTTTTTT,TRBV6-6,TRBJ2-2,NA,NA
CASSTSGGAFSYNEQFF,TGTGCCAGCAGTACGAGCGGGGGGGCGTTCTCATACAATGAGCAGTTCTTC,TRBV2,TRBJ2-1,TRBD2,NA
CASSVSGGPSSGNTIYF,TGTGCCAGCAGCGTTTCTGGGGGCCCGTCCTCTGGAAACACCATATATTTT,TRBV9,TRBJ1-3,NA,few
CASTDLFGETQYF,TGCGCCAGCACTGATTTATTCGGGGAGACCCAGTACTTC,TRBV5-1,TRBJ2-5,NA,NA
CASSYSGTENTIYF,TGTGCCAGCAGTTACTCAGGGACAGAAAACACCATATATTTT,TRBV6-5,TRBJ1-3,TRBD1,NA
CAWNLLGGSTEAFF,TGTGCCTGGAACCTACTCGGGGGTAGCACTGAAGCTTTCTTT,TRBV30,TRBJ1-1,NA,NA
CVRSSRGGFESDTEAFF,TGTGTCAGAAGCAGCAGGGGCGGGTTCGAGTCGGACACTGAAGCTTTCTTT,TRBV7-5,TRBJ1-1,NA,NA
CASTPSRGHLGGYTF,TGTGCCAGCACCCCAAGTAGGGGGCACCTCGGGGGCTACACCTTC,TRBV7-2,TRBJ1-2,TRBD1,NA
CASSQGTGFTEAFF,TGTGCCAGCAGCCAGGGTACAGGGTTCACTGAAGCTTTCTTT,TRBV3-1/TRBV3-2,TRBJ1-1,NA,NA
CASSLVEGLAPGELFF,TGTGCCAGCAGCTTAGTTGAGGGGCTAGCGCCCGGGGAGCTGTTTTTT,TRBV7-6,TRBJ2-2,NA,NA
CASSQATSGGAHNEQFF,TGCGCCAGCAGCCAAGCGACTAGCGGGGGGGCCCACAATGAGCAGTTCTTC,TRBV5-1,TRBJ2-1,TRBD2,NA
CASSLGYASPTGELFF,TGTGCCAGCAGCTTAGGATACGCTAGCCCCACCGGGGAGCTGTTTTTT,TRBV11-2,TRBJ2-2,NA,NA
CASSQEVLAVNNEQFF,TGTGCCAGCAGCCAAGAGGTCCTAGCGGTTAACAATGAGCAGTTCTTC,TRBV4-2,TRBJ2-1,TRBD2,NA
CATSRDNRNYGYTF,TGTGCCACCAGCAGAGATAACAGGAACTATGGCTACACCTTC,TRBV15,TRBJ1-2,NA,NA
CASSLREAAGGEQFF,TGCGCCAGCAGCTTGCGGGAGGCAGCTGGGGGAGAGCAGTTCTTC,TRBV5-1,TRBJ2-1,TRBD2,few
CASSIQGSDTGELFF,TGTGCCAGCAGCATACAGGGGTCGGACACCGGGGAGCTGTTTTTT,TRBV9,TRBJ2-2,TRBD1,NA
CASNVRRGTEAFF,TGTGCCAGTAATGTCAGGAGGGGCACTGAAGCTTTCTTT,TRBV19,TRBJ1-1,NA,few
CAISEPGQGLDSPLHF,TGTGCCATCAGTGAGCCCGGACAGGGTCTTGATTCACCCCTCCACTTT,TRBV10-3,TRBJ1-6,TRBD1,NA
CASSYQTGAIAYGYTF,TGTGCCAGCAGCTACCAGACAGGGGCTATAGCTTATGGCTACACCTTC,TRBV7-9,TRBJ1-2,TRBD1,NA
CASQRDSSSSGYTF,TGTGCCAGCCAGCGGGACTCATCTAGCAGTGGCTACACCTTC,TRBV9,TRBJ1-2,NA,NA
CASSRQLSYEQYF,TGTGCCAGCTCCAGGCAACTCTCCTACGAGCAGTACTTC,TRBV18,TRBJ2-7,NA,NA
CASSATDRDYNEQFF,TGTGCCAGCAGCGCCACCGACAGAGACTACAATGAGCAGTTCTTC,TRBV7-3,TRBJ2-1,NA,NA
CASTDRLLSPLHF,TGTGCCAGTACCGACAGGTTATTATCACCCCTCCACTTT,TRBV19,TRBJ1-6,NA,NA
CASSLVLGQGHEQYF,TGTGCCAGCAGCTTAGTTTTGGGACAGGGCCACGAGCAGTACTTC,TRBV7-6,TRBJ2-7,TRBD1,NA
CASSLGVTTPPEQYF,TGTGCCAGCAGCTTGGGGGTGACAACCCCCCCCGAGCAGTACTTC,TRBV5-5,TRBJ2-7,NA,NA
CASSYRGGVYEQYF,TGTGCCAGCAGTTACCGCGGCGGGGTGTACGAGCAGTACTTC,TRBV6-5,TRBJ2-7,NA,NA
CATTSAGLALATDTQYF,TGTGCCACCACCAGCGCGGGGCTAGCCTTAGCCACAGATACGCAGTATTTT,TRBV15,TRBJ2-3,NA,NA
CASSRRGNTEAFF,TGTGCCAGCAGTCGCAGGGGGAACACTGAAGCTTTCTTT,TRBV5-5,TRBJ1-1,NA,NA
CASSLASADDNQPQHF,TGTGCCAGCAGCTTGGCCTCCGCAGATGACAATCAGCCCCAGCATTTT,TRBV5-5,TRBJ1-5,NA,NA
CASSSSVGNLNTEAFF,TGTGCCAGCAGCTCTAGCGTTGGGAACTTGAACACTGAAGCTTTCTTT,TRBV7-3,TRBJ1-1,NA,NA
CASSFGGADTQYF,TGTGCCAGCAGCTTTGGGGGGGCAGATACGCAGTATTTT,TRBV7-9,TRBJ2-3,TRBD2,NA
CASSLGEGPPYGYTF,TGTGCCAGCAGCTTAGGGGAGGGGCCCCCCTATGGCTACACCTTC,TRBV7-6,TRBJ1-2,NA,NA
CASRRTGGDYGYTF,TGTGCCAGCAGGAGGACAGGGGGGGACTATGGCTACACCTTC,TRBV6-5,TRBJ1-2,TRBD1,NA
CASSPGTGDYGYTF,TGTGCCAGCAGCCCCGGGACAGGGGACTATGGCTACACCTTC,TRBV11-2,TRBJ1-2,TRBD1,NA
CASSLTALGATEAFF,TGTGCCAGCAGCTTAACGGCGTTAGGGGCCACTGAAGCTTTCTTT,TRBV7-3,TRBJ1-1,NA,NA
CASSKNQGGTTEAFF,TGTGCCAGTAGTAAGAACCAGGGGGGAACAACTGAAGCTTTCTTT,TRBV19,TRBJ1-1,TRBD1,NA
CASSGGVFADNEKLFF,TGTGCCAGCAGTGGCGGGGTTTTTGCTGACAATGAAAAACTGTTTTTT,TRBV2,TRBJ1-4,NA,NA
CASSLTGRQGGNSPLHF,TGTGCCAGCAGCTTAACGGGTCGACAGGGAGGTAATTCACCCCTCCACTTT,TRBV7-3,TRBJ1-6,TRBD1,NA
CASSLAGGISNEQFF,TGTGCCAGCAGCTTGGCGGGGGGGATTTCCAATGAGCAGTTCTTC,TRBV5-4,TRBJ2-1,TRBD2,NA
CASSLTRTGVSEAFF,TGTGCCAGCAGCTTGACCAGGACAGGAGTCTCTGAAGCTTTCTTT,TRBV7-2,TRBJ1-1,TRBD1,NA
CASSQTSGGYNEQFF,TGTGCCAGCAGCCAGACTAGCGGGGGATACAATGAGCAGTTCTTC,TRBV7-2,TRBJ2-1,TRBD2,NA
CASSFGRQGASYTF,TGTGCCAGCAGCTTCGGTAGACAGGGGGCGAGCTACACCTTC,TRBV7-9,TRBJ1-2,TRBD1,NA
CSVEERGNTEAFF,TGCAGCGTTGAGGAGCGGGGGAACACTGAAGCTTTCTTT,TRBV29-1,TRBJ1-1,NA,NA